These 5 T cell receptor beta chains were all obtained from the same sample, sequenced in a study of T-cell reconstitution after alpha-beta-depleted transplantation in children. The authors prepared the TCRbeta library with unique molecular identifiers. TCRdb passed the PCR reads through MiXCR, listing each CDR3 protein once. The data show roughly 190,000 distinct CDR3 sequences, more than 12% seen once. Sequenced here: PBMCs from the stem cell graft donor, sampled from the stem cell graft. The receptors originated from a human donor who donated a stem cell graft to a child with acute lymphoblastic leukemia.

The table lists this clonotype with many counts. V and J are TRBV20-1 and TRBJ1-4; D uncertain. This CDR3 contains 15 residues. Germline CDR1 DFQATT, CDR2 SNEGSKA (reference sequence). V was shortened by 6 bases and J by 2 bases, with 16 bases between the two germline ends. CDR3 bases: TGCAGTGCCCAAGACAACGGGGATACTAATGAAAAACTGTTTTTT. Translation: CSAQDNGDTNEKLFF.

The genes are TRBV20-1 and TRBJ1-6; no clear D gene. Trimming pared 0 bases from V and 7 bases from J, leaving 13 bases between. There are 15 residues in the CDR3. CDR1 is DFQATT, CDR2 SNEGSKA, per germline (reference sequence). The CDR3 DNA reads as TGCAGTGCTAGAGATCTGGCCAGGATGAATTCACCCCTCCACTTT. This gives the protein CSARDLARMNSPLHF.

The table lists this clonotype with many counts. The rearrangement links TRBV10-3 to TRBJ1-5; D gene unclear. This CDR3 contains 12 residues. Trimming took off 8 bases at V and 3 bases at J, with 8 bases between the two ends. In germline, CDR1 is ENHRY, CDR2 SYGVKD. CDR3 nucleotide sequence: TGTGCCATCGCTGGGGTCAATCAGCCCCAGCATTTT. This encodes CAIAGVNQPQHF.

This clonotype came up many times. The chain joins TRBV11-2 to TRBJ2-7, with D unclear. The V gene lost 4 bases and the J gene lost 7 bases, with 14 bases spanning the gap. Germline V lookup: CDR1 SGHAT, CDR2 FQNNGV. The CDR3 length is 13 residues. CDR3: CASSSSVLWEQYF. The CDR3 DNA reads as TGTGCCAGCAGCTCCTCGGTCCTCTGGGAGCAGTACTTC.

This clonotype has at least ten counts. The gene calls are TRBV12-3 or TRBV12-4 and TRBJ2-7, with D unclear. The CDR3 is 11 amino acids. Trimming removed 6 bases at V and 5 bases at J, with 8 bases between. The CDR3, as DNA: TGTGCCAGCAGATTTGGCCACGAGCAGTACTTC. Encoded protein: CASRFGHEQYF.